This TCR beta chain originates from a study of blood T cell repertoires in COVID-19 (dated by TCRdb to 2019 to 2021). At the level of the whole study: Samples from collaborators originated in the United States, Italy and Spain and spanned both the acute and convalescent phases of COVID-19. The material from the prospective study consisted of cDNA or gDNA derived from T cells, B-cell-depleted T cells, or PBMCs. The dataset comprised deeply sampled blood TCRbeta repertoires from subjects exposed to, actively infected with, or recovered from COVID-19. The repertoires were made available in a free public database intended to serve as a resource for research on the immune response to SARS-CoV-2. Samples were obtained from the ongoing ImmuneRACE study (first 160 participants) and from over 1,000 subjects provided by 6 global collaborators. Nearly every sample came with metadata listing a de-identified subject ID, COVID-19 status, age in years and sex. Where available, HLA class I and class II types were taken from metadata supplied by the sample provider and were not determined by assay-based typing.

TCRbeta CDR3 regions were amplified from genomic DNA by means of the immunoSEQ Assay, a bias-controlled multiplex PCR. In the original analysis: Within the assay, amplification of reference gene primers was used to estimate how many nucleated cells each sample contained. To quantify the absolute abundance of each unique TCRbeta CDR3 rearrangement, sequence reads were collapsed and filtered. For each sample, productive Simpson clonality was calculated as the square root of Simpson's diversity index across productive rearrangements. The table was pulled from immuneACCESS by TCRdb, which kept in-frame rearrangements only. Such tables lose some clones; where checked, under half of the loss comes from unresolved V genes, and the rest has no known cause. D and trimming come from the DNA, and the V and J calls and clone size come from that table. The sample profile shows around 40,000 clones; 65% to 85% of them were found once. The ten largest clones add up to 25% to 40% of the sample.

Results and caveats for the whole study, not just this receptor: The amount of clinical and demographic metadata varied by source and participant and was provided uncurated.

Regarding this clone: Its target antigen remains unknown. Base-call qualities are not available, and no considerably larger clone is one nucleotide away.

Whole blood was collected in K2EDTA tubes by collaborating institutions according to the institutions' own protocols. For TCRbeta analysis, collaborator samples were shipped as frozen whole blood, as isolated PBMCs, or as DNA extracted from either sample type. V ends up 5 bases short and J 5 bases short, with an unmatched junction base count of 7. Including the terminal cysteine and phenylalanine, the CDR3 comprises 14 residues. Only CDR3 DNA is held: 42 bases, read in frame from base 1. From the germline V gene (reference sequence), CDR1 is LNHDA and CDR2 is SQIVND. Source material: peripheral blood. This sequence was found in a woman older than 75 with acute or convalescent COVID-19. The rearranged segments are TRBV19 and TRBJ2-5, with TRBD2 identical over 8 junction bases. For the CDR3, the sequence is CASSPGLARETQYF. Read as DNA, the sequence is TGTGCCAGTAGTCCCGGACTAGCCAGGGAGACCCAGTACTTC.